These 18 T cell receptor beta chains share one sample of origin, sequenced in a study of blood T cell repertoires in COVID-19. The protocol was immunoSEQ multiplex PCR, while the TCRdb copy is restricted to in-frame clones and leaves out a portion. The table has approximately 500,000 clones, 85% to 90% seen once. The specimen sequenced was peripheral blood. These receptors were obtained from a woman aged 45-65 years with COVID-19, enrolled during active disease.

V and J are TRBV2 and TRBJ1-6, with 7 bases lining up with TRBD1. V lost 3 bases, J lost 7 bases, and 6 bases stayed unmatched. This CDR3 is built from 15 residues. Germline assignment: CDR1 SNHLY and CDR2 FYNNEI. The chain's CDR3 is CASSDQGVGNSPLHF. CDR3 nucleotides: TGTGCCAGCAGTGACCAGGGGGTGGGGAATTCACCCCTCCACTTT.

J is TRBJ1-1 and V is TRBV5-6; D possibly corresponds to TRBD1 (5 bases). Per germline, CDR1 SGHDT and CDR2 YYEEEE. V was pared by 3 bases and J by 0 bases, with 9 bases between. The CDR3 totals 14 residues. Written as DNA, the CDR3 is TGTGCCAGCAGCTCCAGGGTACTGAACACTGAAGCTTTCTTT. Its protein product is CASSSRVLNTEAFF.

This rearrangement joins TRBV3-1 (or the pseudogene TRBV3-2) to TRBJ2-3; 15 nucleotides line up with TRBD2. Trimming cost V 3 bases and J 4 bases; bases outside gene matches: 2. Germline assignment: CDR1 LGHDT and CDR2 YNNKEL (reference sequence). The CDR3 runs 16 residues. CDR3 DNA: TGTGCCAGCAGCCATGGACTAGCGGGGGGGCCAGATACGCAGTATTTT. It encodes CASSHGLAGGPDTQYF.

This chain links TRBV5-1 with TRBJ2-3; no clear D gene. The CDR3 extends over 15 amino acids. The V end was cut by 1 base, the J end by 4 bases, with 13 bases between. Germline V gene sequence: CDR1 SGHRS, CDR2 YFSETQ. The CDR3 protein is CASSLSQHEADTQYF. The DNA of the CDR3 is TGCGCCAGCAGCTTGAGTCAGCATGAGGCAGATACGCAGTATTTT.

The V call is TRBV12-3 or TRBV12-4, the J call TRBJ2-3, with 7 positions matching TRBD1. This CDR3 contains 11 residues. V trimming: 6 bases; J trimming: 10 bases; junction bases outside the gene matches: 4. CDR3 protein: CASSRQGAQYF. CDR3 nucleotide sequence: TGTGCCAGCAGCCGACAGGGAGCGCAGTATTTT.

The CDR3 reads CASSVGGNSPLHF. CDR3 nucleotide sequence: TGTGCCAGCAGCGTAGGAGGGAATTCACCCCTCCACTTT. The J gene is TRBJ1-6, the V gene TRBV9; D is unclear. CDR3 length: 13 amino acids. The germline gives CDR1 SGDLS, CDR2 YYNGEE. V was pared by 0 bases and J by 7 bases, with 5 bases between.

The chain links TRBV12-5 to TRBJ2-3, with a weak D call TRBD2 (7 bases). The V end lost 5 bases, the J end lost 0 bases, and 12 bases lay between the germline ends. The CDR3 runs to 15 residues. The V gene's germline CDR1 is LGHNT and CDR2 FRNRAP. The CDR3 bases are TGTGCTAGTGGTCGAGGGGGGGGGAGCACAGATACGCAGTATTTT. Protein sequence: CASGRGGGSTDTQYF. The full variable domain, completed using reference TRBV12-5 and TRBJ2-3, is DARVTQTPRHKVTEMGQEVTMRCQPILGHNTVFWYRQTMMQGLELLAYFRNRAPLDDSGMPKDRFSAEMPDATLATLKIQPSEPRDSAVYFCASGRGGGSTDTQYFGPGTRLTVL.

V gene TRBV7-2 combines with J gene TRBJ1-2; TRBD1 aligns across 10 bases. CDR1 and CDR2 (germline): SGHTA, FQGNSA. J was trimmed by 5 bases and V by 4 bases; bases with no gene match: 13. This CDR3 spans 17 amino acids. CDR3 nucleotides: TGTGCCAGCAGCTCTTCTAGACAGGGGGCGATAGGGTATGGCTACACCTTC. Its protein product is CASSSSRQGAIGYGYTF.

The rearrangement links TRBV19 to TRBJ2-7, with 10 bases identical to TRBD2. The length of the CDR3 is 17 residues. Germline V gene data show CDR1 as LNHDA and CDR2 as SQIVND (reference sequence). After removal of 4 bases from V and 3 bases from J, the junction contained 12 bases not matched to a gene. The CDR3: CASSTGHSGGYFYEQYF. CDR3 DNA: TGTGCCAGTAGTACAGGCCATAGCGGGGGGTACTTCTACGAGCAGTACTTC.

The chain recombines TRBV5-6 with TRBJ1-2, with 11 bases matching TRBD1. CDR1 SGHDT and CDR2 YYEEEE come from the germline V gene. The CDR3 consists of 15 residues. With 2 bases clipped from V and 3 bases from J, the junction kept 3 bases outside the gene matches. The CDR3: CASSFGTGGHYGYTF. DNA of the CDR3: TGTGCCAGCAGCTTCGGGACAGGGGGACACTATGGCTACACCTTC. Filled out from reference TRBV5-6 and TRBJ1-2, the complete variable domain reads DAGVTQSPTHLIKTRGQQVTLRCSPKSGHDTVSWYQQALGQGPQFIFQYYEEEERQRGNFPDRFSGHQFPNYSSELNVNALLLGDSALYLCASSFGTGGHYGYTFGSGTRLTVV.

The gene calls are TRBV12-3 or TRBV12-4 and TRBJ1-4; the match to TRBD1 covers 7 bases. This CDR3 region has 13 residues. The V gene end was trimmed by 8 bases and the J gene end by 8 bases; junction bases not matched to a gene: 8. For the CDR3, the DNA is TGTGCCAGCGCGTCGGGACAGCGGGAAAAACTGTTTTTT. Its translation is CASASGQREKLFF.

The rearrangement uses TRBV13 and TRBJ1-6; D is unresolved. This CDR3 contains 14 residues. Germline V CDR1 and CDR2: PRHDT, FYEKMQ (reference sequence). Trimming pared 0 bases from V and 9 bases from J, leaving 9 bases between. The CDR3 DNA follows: TGTGCCAGCAGCTTAGGTGGCGCGGGTTCACCCCTCCACTTT. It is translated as CASSLGGAGSPLHF.

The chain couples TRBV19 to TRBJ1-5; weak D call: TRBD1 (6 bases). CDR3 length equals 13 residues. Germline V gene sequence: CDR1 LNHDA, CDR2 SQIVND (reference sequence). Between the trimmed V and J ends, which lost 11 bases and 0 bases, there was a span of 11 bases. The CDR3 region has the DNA TGTGCCCGAGGGGGAAGTAGCAATCAGCCCCAGCATTTT. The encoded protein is CARGGSSNQPQHF.

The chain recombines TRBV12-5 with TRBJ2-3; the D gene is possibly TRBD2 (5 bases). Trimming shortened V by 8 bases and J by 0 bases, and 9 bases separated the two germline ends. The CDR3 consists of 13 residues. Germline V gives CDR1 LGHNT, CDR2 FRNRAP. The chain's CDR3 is CASSRGSTDTQYF. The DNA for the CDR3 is TGTGCTAGTTCTCGCGGGAGCACAGATACGCAGTATTTT.

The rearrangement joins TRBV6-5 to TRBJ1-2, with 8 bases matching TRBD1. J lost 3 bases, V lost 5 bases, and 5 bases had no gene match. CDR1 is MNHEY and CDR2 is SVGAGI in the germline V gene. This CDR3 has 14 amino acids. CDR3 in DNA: TGTGCCAGCAGTAATGGGGACAGGCACTATGGCTACACCTTC. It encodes CASSNGDRHYGYTF.

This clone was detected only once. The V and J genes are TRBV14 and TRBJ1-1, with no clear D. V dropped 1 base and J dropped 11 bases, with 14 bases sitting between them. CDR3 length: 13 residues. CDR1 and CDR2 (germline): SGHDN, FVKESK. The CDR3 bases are TGTGCCAGCAGCCAAGCGGGGTCGTACGTGGCTTTCTTT. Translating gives CASSQAGSYVAFF.

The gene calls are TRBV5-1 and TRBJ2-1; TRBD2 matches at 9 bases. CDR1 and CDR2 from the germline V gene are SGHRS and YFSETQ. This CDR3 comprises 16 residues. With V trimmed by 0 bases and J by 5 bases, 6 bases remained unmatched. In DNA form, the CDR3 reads TGCGCCAGCAGCTTGGCCCCGGCGGGGGGGGACAATGAGCAGTTCTTC. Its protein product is CASSLAPAGGDNEQFF.

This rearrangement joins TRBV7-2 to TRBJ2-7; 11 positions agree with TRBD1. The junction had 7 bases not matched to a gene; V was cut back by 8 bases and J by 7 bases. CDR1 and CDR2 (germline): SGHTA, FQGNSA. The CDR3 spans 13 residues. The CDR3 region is CASWGTGGGEQYF. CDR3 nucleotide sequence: TGTGCCAGCTGGGGGACAGGGGGTGGTGAGCAGTACTTC.